This T cell receptor (beta chain) was documented in a study of blood T cell repertoires in COVID-19. As for the study in general: Samples came from the United States, Italy and Spain, spanning acute and convalescent COVID-19. PBMCs, B-cell-depleted T cells, or T cells provided the cDNA or gDNA that made up the material.

Under the authors' procedure: Estimation of nucleated cell counts relied on the amplification of reference gene primers. Data came from immunoSEQ multiplex PCR; TCRdb stores just in-frame clones and leaves some out. That table gives V, J and clone size, and the DNA gave D and trimming. The data show about 88,000 clones, over 80% seen once. Trimming removed 0 bases from V and 5 bases from J; junction bases left unmatched: 13. Germline V gene data show CDR1 as LGHDT and CDR2 as YNNKEL (reference sequence). The CDR3 is 18 residues long. This receptor was obtained from an elderly man with acute or convalescent COVID-19. J is TRBJ1-1 and V is TRBV3-1 (or the pseudogene TRBV3-2); 9 nucleotides match TRBD1. The sample comprised peripheral blood. The CDR3 region is CASSQDIRGQGFWTEAFF. CDR3 in DNA: TGTGCCAGCAGCCAAGATATTCGGGGACAGGGTTTTTGGACTGAAGCTTTCTTT.